A single TCR beta chain is shown here with its context. In germline, CDR1 is ENHRY, CDR2 SYGVKD. V lost 4 bases, J lost 1 base, and 4 bases stayed unmatched. There are 15 residues in the CDR3. A second PCR of about 7 to 12 cycles used a sample-barcoded 5' primer and a J-beta primer mix. TCRdb used MiXCR to reprocess the 5' RACE reads, holding one entry per CDR3 protein. The sample yields 800,000 to 1,000,000 distinct CDR3 sequences, 40% to 60% seen once. This entry comes from a study of blood T cells in healthy people across ages. The V and J genes are TRBV10-3 and TRBJ2-4; 7 nucleotides line up with TRBD1. The sequenced sample consisted of blood. This receptor was identified in a man under 40 in good health. CDR3 sequence reads: CAISGGQNAKNIQYF. Written as DNA, the CDR3 is TGTGCCATCAGTGGGGGACAGAATGCCAAAAACATTCAGTACTTC.